The 17 T cell receptor beta chains in this list originate from one sample, sequenced in a study of OX40 agonist ivuxolimab in advanced cancers. Assay: immunoSEQ multiplex PCR; the TCRdb copy retains only in-frame clones and omits some. This repertoire shows about 50,000 clones, approximately 89% found once; its top ten account for around 5.6%. The source material was CD4+ or CD8+ T cells sorted from blood, sampled in a trial of the OX40 agonist ivuxolimab. Receptors originate from an adult with an advanced solid tumor such as melanoma, head and neck, liver or kidney cancer.

This clone occurred once. This rearrangement joins TRBV6-1 to TRBJ1-5; D possibly corresponds to TRBD1 (6 bases). V shed 4 bases and J shed 5 bases, with 9 bases lying between them. Germline V gene sequence: CDR1 MNHNS, CDR2 SASEGT. This CDR3 comprises 13 residues. DNA of the CDR3: TGTGCCAGCAGTGGACAGGAGTATCAGCCCCAGCATTTT. Residues: CASSGQEYQPQHF.

This clone was seen a few times. J is TRBJ1-2 and V is TRBV19; D gene uncertain. V was clipped by 3 bases and J by 4 bases, with 15 bases between them. In germline, CDR1 is LNHDA, CDR2 SQIVND (reference sequence). This CDR3 comprises 15 residues. In DNA, the CDR3 is TGTGCCAGTAGTATTGTCGTAGCGGCGGCCTATGGCTACACCTTC. The encoded protein is CASSIVVAAAYGYTF.

V gene TRBV7-6 combines with J gene TRBJ2-1; D ambiguous. The CDR3 sequence is 13 residues long. Per germline, CDR1 SGHVS and CDR2 FNYEAQ. V gave up 5 bases and J gave up 8 bases, with 13 bases separating them. The DNA for the CDR3 is TGTGCCAGCAGCGATGATGGATTCCATGAGCAGTTCTTC. Its translation is CASSDDGFHEQFF. The variable domain in full, with the rest retrieved from reference TRBV7-6 and TRBJ2-1, is GAGVSQSPRYKVTKRGQDVALRCDPISGHVSLYWYRQALGQGPEFLTYFNYEAQQDKSGLPNDRFSAERPEGSISTLTIQRTEQRDSAMYRCASSDDGFHEQFFGPGTRLTVL.

This chain uses TRBV27 with TRBJ2-7, with D possibly TRBD1 on 5 matching bases. Germline values: CDR1 MNHEY, CDR2 SMNVEV (reference sequence). The length of the CDR3 is 15 residues. V was shortened by 6 bases and J by 1 base, with 16 bases between the two germline ends. CDR3 in DNA: TGTGCCAGCAGCCCCTCCCTAGACAGTTCCTACGAGCAGTACTTC. Translation gives CASSPSLDSSYEQYF.

J is TRBJ2-1 and V is TRBV2; D is unclear. V lost 5 bases and J 8 bases, leaving 10 bases between the germline ends. The V gene's germline CDR1 is SNHLY and CDR2 FYNNEI. This CDR3 comprises 12 residues. The CDR3 region has the DNA TGTGCCAGCAGTTTAGGGTTGGATGAGCAGTTCTTC. This codes for CASSLGLDEQFF.

V is TRBV7-8 and J is TRBJ1-2; D gene ambiguous. Trimming cost V 5 bases and J 2 bases, with 12 bases left between them. CDR1 is SGHVS, CDR2 FQNEAQ, per germline. The CDR3 spans 14 residues. CDR3 loop: CASSQWTANYGYTF. In nucleotides, the CDR3 is TGTGCCAGCAGCCAATGGACGGCAAACTATGGCTACACCTTC.

This chain connects TRBV29-1 to TRBJ2-7; 12 positions match TRBD1. The germline V gene has CDR1 SQVTM and CDR2 ANQGSEA. The CDR3 spans 14 residues. V was pared by 6 bases and J by 7 bases, with 10 bases of the junction left unmatched. The CDR3 DNA is TGCAGCGTAGAACCGGGACAGGGGGCGTCTGAGCAGTACTTC. Translating gives CSVEPGQGASEQYF.

The genes are TRBV27 and TRBJ1-5; 8 bases match TRBD1. The CDR3 length is 13 residues. Per the germline V gene, CDR1 is MNHEY and CDR2 is SMNVEV (reference sequence). V was pared by 3 bases and J by 11 bases, with 6 bases of the junction left unmatched. The CDR3 protein is CASSFNRGSAQHF. In nucleotides, the CDR3 is TGTGCCAGCAGTTTCAACAGGGGGTCAGCCCAGCATTTT.

The chain has TRBV5-1 and TRBJ2-3; 11 bases are a match to TRBD2. The CDR3 extends over 15 amino acids. With 4 bases clipped from V and 3 bases from J, the junction kept 4 bases outside the gene matches. Germline-derived CDR1 and CDR2 are SGHRS and YFSETQ. In DNA, the CDR3 is TGCGCCAGCAGCGCCGGGACTAGCGGAACAGATACGCAGTATTTT. Its translation: CASSAGTSGTDTQYF.

V and J are TRBV9 and TRBJ2-1, with 8 positions matching TRBD2. This CDR3 comprises 17 residues. V was pared by 4 bases and J by 0 bases, with 9 bases of the junction left unmatched. CDR1 and CDR2 from the germline V gene are SGDLS and YYNGEE. The CDR3 protein is CASSSTTSGASYNEQFF. The CDR3 DNA reads TGTGCCAGCAGCTCAACCACTAGCGGAGCCTCCTACAATGAGCAGTTCTTC.

The gene calls are TRBV20-1 and TRBJ2-1; D is ambiguous. V dropped 0 bases and J dropped 9 bases, with 6 bases sitting between them. The length of the CDR3 is 11 residues. Germline CDR1 and CDR2: DFQATT and SNEGSKA (reference sequence). CDR3 residues: CSARDRTEQFF. The CDR3 DNA sequence: TGCAGTGCTAGAGATAGAACTGAGCAGTTCTTC.

V is TRBV6-1 and J is TRBJ1-1, with 10 bases matching TRBD1. The length of the CDR3 is 14 residues. V trimming: 3 bases; J trimming: 5 bases; junction bases outside the gene matches: 3. CDR1 and CDR2 from the germline V gene are MNHNS and SASEGT. CDR3 in DNA: TGTGCCAGCAGTGACCGGACAGGGGGGACTGAAGCTTTCTTT. It yields the protein CASSDRTGGTEAFF.

This CDR3 reads CASSETDLNQPQHF. Here the CDR3 DNA reads TGTGCCAGCAGTGAGACAGACCTCAATCAGCCCCAGCATTTT. This chain uses TRBV6-1 with TRBJ1-5, with D possibly TRBD1 on 5 matching bases. CDR3 size: 14 residues. CDR1 MNHNS and CDR2 SASEGT come from the germline V gene. With 3 bases removed from V and 3 bases from J, the gap between germline ends came to 9 bases.

The rearrangement uses TRBV7-9 and TRBJ1-1; D may be TRBD1 (5 bases). The CDR3 sequence is 14 residues long. Per the germline V gene, CDR1 is SEHNR and CDR2 is FQNEAQ (reference sequence). Trimming stripped 1 base from V and 6 bases from J, with 12 bases between. The CDR3 reads CASSLGGTVSEAFF. The CDR3 coding sequence is TGTGCCAGCAGCTTAGGAGGGACGGTGTCTGAAGCTTTCTTT.

The rearrangement uses TRBV28 and TRBJ1-3; D is undetermined. Trimming shortened V by 8 bases and J by 0 bases, and 14 bases separated the two germline ends. This CDR3 comprises 15 residues. Germline V CDR1 and CDR2: MDHEN, SYDVKM. As DNA, the CDR3 is TGTGCCAGCGGTAGCAACCAGAACTCTGGAAACACCATATATTTT. Translating gives CASGSNQNSGNTIYF.

The chain uses TRBV9 and TRBJ1-2; maybe TRBD1 (5 bases). Germline CDR1 reads SGDLS; CDR2 reads YYNGEE. CDR3 length equals 15 residues. Trimming left V 0 bases short and J 4 bases short, with 13 bases between. DNA of the CDR3: TGTGCCAGCAGCGTAGATCGGGGGGGGGTCTATGGCTACACCTTC. This codes for CASSVDRGGVYGYTF. The entire variable domain, with the rest obtained from reference TRBV9 and TRBJ1-2, is as follows: DSGVTQTPKHLITATGQRVTLRCSPRSGDLSVYWYQQSLDQGLQFLIQYYNGEERAKGNILERFSAQQFPDLHSELNLSSLELGDSALYFCASSVDRGGVYGYTFGSGTRLTVV.

The V gene is TRBV7-6, the J gene TRBJ2-3; D uncertain. The length of the CDR3 is 13 residues. Germline-derived CDR1 and CDR2 are SGHVS and FNYEAQ. Trimming pared 5 bases from V and 0 bases from J, leaving 6 bases between. The CDR3 region is CASSTDSTDTQYF. The CDR3 nucleotides read TGTGCCAGCAGCACTGACAGCACAGATACGCAGTATTTT. The full variable domain, in which reference TRBV7-6 and TRBJ2-3 provide the parts outside the CDR3, is GAGVSQSPRYKVTKRGQDVALRCDPISGHVSLYWYRQALGQGPEFLTYFNYEAQQDKSGLPNDRFSAERPEGSISTLTIQRTEQRDSAMYRCASSTDSTDTQYFGPGTRLTVL.